This entry features one T cell receptor (beta chain) sequence. This PCR relied on a set of 60 Vbeta primers and 13 Jbeta primers. Assay used: immunoSEQ multiplex PCR; TCRdb lists only in-frame clones, some missing. The table lists 150,000 or so clones, roughly four fifths of them singletons, with about 1.4% in the top ten. CDR3 size: 15 residues. Germline CDR1 is SNHLY and CDR2 is FYNNEI. V trimming: 1 base; J trimming: 4 bases; junction bases outside the gene matches: 4. These data originate in a study of cytomegalovirus exposure and HLA in healthy donors. The TCR originated in a man aged 30-40 years in good health and CMV-seropositive. Sequencing was performed on PBMCs. This chain connects TRBV2 to TRBJ2-5; 9 positions match TRBD2. As DNA, the CDR3 is TGTGCCAGCAGTGAAGGAGCGGGAGGATTAGAGACCCAGTACTTC. It is translated as CASSEGAGGLETQYF.